Detailed here is one TCR beta chain. Via MiXCR, TCRdb re-called the RT-PCR reads, giving one row per CDR3 protein. Of over 400,000 distinct CDR3 sequences listed, 16% are singletons. Germline CDR1 SGHDN, CDR2 FVKESK. The CDR3 is made up of 15 amino acids. Between the trimmed V and J ends, which lost 4 bases and 1 base, there was a span of 13 bases. These data originate in a study of patients and donors after allogeneic stem cell transplantation. The receptor was derived from a human donor who was either an allogeneic HSCT recipient or a stem cell or donor lymphocyte infusion donor (not recorded which). It is not recorded whose cells these are; they may come from a transplant donor. The V and J genes are TRBV14 and TRBJ1-1; D not resolved. Specimen: blood, either unsorted or a sorted T cell fraction (not recorded which). CDR3 amino acids: CASSPQNFPNTEAFF. CDR3 bases: TGTGCCAGCAGCCCCCAGAACTTCCCGAACACTGAAGCTTTCTTT.